This entry features one T cell receptor (beta chain) sequence. Its antigen is as yet unknown. The identical CDR3 is also encoded by other nucleotide sequences in the sample. The data stem from a study of PD-1 blockade in classical Hodgkin lymphoma. Study-wide background: Patients were treated with nivolumab at 3 mg/kg, and this was given intravenously every 2 weeks.

Each patient relapsed following autologous stem cell transplantation, and prior brentuximab vedotin exposure differed. The best responses consisted of complete response, partial response or progressive disease. Using immunoSEQ multiplex PCR, the repertoire was profiled, and TCRdb retains in-frame clones only, with some absent. The table shows about 10,000 clones, with approximately 71% occurring only once. Regarding the study as a whole: Newly diagnosed patients had baseline TCR diversity that was reportedly lower than that of healthy donors.

Sample: peripheral blood mononuclear cells (PBMCs), taken at baseline. The TCR comes from a human donor with classical Hodgkin lymphoma.

CDR3 region: CASSLGLAGGYEQYF. CDR3 DNA sequence: TGCGCCAGCAGCTTGGGACTAGCGGGGGGATACGAGCAGTACTTC. V and J are TRBV5-1 and TRBJ2-7; 13 bases align to TRBD2. The germline CDR1 and CDR2 sequences are SGHRS and YFSETQ. J was trimmed by 4 bases and V by 0 bases; bases with no gene match: 1. The CDR3 covers 15 residues.